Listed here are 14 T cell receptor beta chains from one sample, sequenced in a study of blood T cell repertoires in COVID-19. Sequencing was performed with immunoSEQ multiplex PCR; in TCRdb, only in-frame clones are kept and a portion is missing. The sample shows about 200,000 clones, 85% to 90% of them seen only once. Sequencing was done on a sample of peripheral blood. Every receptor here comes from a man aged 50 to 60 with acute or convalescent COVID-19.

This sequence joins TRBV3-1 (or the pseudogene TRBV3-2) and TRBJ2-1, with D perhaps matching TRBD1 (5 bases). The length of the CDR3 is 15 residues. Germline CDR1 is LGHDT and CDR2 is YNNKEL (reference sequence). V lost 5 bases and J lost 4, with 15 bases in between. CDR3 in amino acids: CASSSGQGSYNEQFF. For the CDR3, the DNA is TGTGCCAGCAGCTCGGGTCAGGGTAGTTACAATGAGCAGTTCTTC.

The CDR3 bases are TGCGCCAGCAGCCAAGATCGAGGGCAGAATCAGCCCCAGCATTTT. Protein sequence: CASSQDRGQNQPQHF. The chain employs TRBV4-1 and TRBJ1-5; D is unclear. V was clipped by 0 bases and J by 4 bases, with 10 bases between them. The CDR3 runs to 15 residues. Germline V gene lookup returns CDR1 MGHRA and CDR2 YSYEKL.

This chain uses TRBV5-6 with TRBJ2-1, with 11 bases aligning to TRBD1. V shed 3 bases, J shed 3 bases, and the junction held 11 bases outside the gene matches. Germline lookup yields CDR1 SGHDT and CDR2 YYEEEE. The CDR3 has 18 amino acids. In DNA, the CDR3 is TGTGCCAGCAGCTCCGGACAGGGGGCGATTTCGGTCTACAATGAGCAGTTCTTC. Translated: CASSSGQGAISVYNEQFF.

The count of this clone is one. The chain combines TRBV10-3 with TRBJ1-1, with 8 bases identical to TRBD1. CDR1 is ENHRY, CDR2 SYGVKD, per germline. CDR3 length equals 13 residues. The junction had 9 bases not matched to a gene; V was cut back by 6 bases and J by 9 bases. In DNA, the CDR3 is TGTGCCATCAGGGAGACAGGGGACAGTAAAGCTTTCTTT. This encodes CAIRETGDSKAFF.

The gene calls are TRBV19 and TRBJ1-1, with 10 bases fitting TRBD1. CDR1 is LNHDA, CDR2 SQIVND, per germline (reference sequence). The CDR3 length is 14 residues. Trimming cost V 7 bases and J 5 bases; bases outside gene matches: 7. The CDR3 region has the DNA TGTGCCAGTATCGCGGACAGGGGGTTTACTGAAGCTTTCTTT. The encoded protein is CASIADRGFTEAFF.

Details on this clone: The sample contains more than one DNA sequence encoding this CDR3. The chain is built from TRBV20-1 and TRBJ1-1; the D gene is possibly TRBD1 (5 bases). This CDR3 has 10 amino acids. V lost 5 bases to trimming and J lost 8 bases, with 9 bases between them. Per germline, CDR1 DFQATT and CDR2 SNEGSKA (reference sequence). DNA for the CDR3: TGCAGTGCTTTAAGGACAGAAGCTTTCTTT. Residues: CSALRTEAFF.

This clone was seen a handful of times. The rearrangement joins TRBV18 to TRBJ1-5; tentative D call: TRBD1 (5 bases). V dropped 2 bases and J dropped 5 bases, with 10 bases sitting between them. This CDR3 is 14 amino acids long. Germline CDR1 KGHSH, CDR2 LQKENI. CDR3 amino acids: CASSPKGLDQPQHF. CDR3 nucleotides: TGTGCCAGCTCACCAAAGGGGTTGGATCAGCCCCAGCATTTT.

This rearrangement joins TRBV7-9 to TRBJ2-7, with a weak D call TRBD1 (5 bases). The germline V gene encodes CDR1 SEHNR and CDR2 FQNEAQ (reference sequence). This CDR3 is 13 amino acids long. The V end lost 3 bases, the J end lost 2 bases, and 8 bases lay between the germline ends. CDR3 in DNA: TGTGCCAGCAGCTTGGACATACCCTACGAGCAGTACTTC. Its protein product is CASSLDIPYEQYF.

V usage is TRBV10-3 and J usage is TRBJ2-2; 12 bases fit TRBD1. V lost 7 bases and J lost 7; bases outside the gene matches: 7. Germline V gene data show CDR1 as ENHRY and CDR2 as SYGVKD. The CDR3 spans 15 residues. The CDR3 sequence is CAINPGQGAGGELFF. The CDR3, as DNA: TGTGCCATCAATCCGGGACAGGGGGCCGGCGGGGAGCTGTTTTTT.

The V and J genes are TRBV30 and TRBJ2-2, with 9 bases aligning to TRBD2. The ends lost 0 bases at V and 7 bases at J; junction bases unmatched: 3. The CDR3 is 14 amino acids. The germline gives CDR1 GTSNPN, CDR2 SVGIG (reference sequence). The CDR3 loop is CAWSVGSGGGELFF. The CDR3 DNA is TGTGCCTGGAGTGTAGGTAGCGGGGGCGGGGAGCTGTTTTTT.

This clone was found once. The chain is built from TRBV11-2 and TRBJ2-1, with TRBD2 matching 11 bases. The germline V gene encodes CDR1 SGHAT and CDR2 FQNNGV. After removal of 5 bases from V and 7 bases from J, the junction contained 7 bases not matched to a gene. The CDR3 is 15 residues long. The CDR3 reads CASSPTSGGLNEQFF. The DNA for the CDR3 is TGTGCCAGCAGCCCCACTAGCGGGGGTTTGAATGAGCAGTTCTTC.

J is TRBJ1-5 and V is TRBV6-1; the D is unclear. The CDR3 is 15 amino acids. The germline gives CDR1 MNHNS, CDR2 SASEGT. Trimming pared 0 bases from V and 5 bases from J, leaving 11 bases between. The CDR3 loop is CASSEAPGSYQPQHF. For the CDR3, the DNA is TGTGCCAGCAGTGAAGCCCCCGGGTCCTATCAGCCCCAGCATTTT.

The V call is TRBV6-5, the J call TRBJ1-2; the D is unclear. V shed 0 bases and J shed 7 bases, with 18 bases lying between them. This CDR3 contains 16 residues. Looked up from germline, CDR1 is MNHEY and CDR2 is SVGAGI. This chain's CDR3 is CASSYSLSSGDGGYTF. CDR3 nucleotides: TGTGCCAGCAGTTACTCGTTATCATCCGGAGACGGTGGCTACACCTTC.

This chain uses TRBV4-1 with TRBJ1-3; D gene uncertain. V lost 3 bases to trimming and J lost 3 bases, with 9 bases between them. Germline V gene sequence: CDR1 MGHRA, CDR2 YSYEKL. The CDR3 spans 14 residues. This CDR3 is CASSQEANGNTIYF. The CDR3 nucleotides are TGCGCCAGCAGCCAGGAGGCTAATGGAAACACCATATATTTT.